This T cell receptor (beta chain) was sequenced during a study of T cell repertoires in aging, cancer and after chemotherapy. Study summary: Clear clonal overlap appeared across healthy donor samples taken over several months to years. Roughly 10 million TCR reads made up the full dataset.

Study-wide results and caveats: Across the chemotherapy interval, each cancer cohort showed higher median generation probability, suggesting thymic rebound. Age-matched healthy donors had significantly more diverse, less clonal blood TCR repertoires than untreated cancer patients.

About this clonotype itself: No antigen is known for it.

Amplification of TCR beta used genomic DNA extracted from peripheral blood. The germline V gene encodes CDR1 SGHTA and CDR2 FQGNSA. CDR3 size: 14 residues. With 5 bases removed from V and 0 bases from J, the gap between germline ends came to 10 bases. Rearranged V-D-J TRB sequences were amplified with a mixed TRB-A/B primer pool. TCRdb used MiXCR to reprocess the multiplex PCR reads, holding one entry per CDR3 protein. Of about 11,000 distinct CDR3 sequences in the sample, roughly a quarter are singletons; the top ten hold approximately 2%. This receptor was obtained from a human donor in good health. Sequenced material: blood. The chain combines TRBV7-2 with TRBJ1-2; D may be TRBD1 (5 bases). CDR3: CASSIQVTNYGYTF. The CDR3 DNA reads TGTGCCAGCAGCATACAGGTTACTAACTATGGCTACACCTTC.